Following are 4 T cell receptor beta chains from one sample sequenced in a study of T cell responses to AZD1222 COVID-19 vaccine. Method: immunoSEQ multiplex PCR; TCRdb's copy keeps in-frame clones and lacks some. Here the sample spans more than 120,000 clones, roughly 84% being singletons. This specimen consisted of peripheral blood, obtained 28 days after the second AZD1222 dose. The source of these receptors is an adult who received the AZD1222 COVID-19 vaccine.

This chain uses TRBV9 with TRBJ2-7, with D unclear. The germline V and J ends were trimmed by 2 bases and 0 bases, with 9 bases remaining between them. Germline CDR1 and CDR2: SGDLS and YYNGEE. The CDR3 has 14 residues. Written as DNA, the CDR3 is TGTGCCAGCAGCGTCTATAGCAGCTCCTACGAGCAGTACTTC. Translated, it gives CASSVYSSSYEQYF.

This sequence joins TRBV7-8 and TRBJ2-5; maybe TRBD1 (5 bases). Between the trimmed V and J ends, which lost 3 bases and 5 bases, there was a span of 10 bases. The CDR3 covers 13 residues. From germline, CDR1 is SGHVS and CDR2 FQNEAQ. The CDR3 DNA follows: TGTGCCAGCAGCTTTCGACAGTGGGAGACCCAGTACTTC. It codes for CASSFRQWETQYF.

V is TRBV5-1 and J is TRBJ2-5, with a possible D match to TRBD1 (5 bases). Germline V lookup: CDR1 SGHRS, CDR2 YFSETQ. Trimming cost V 4 bases and J 2 bases, with 15 bases left between them. This CDR3 comprises 15 residues. The CDR3 reads CASSPLDTLQETQYF. In nucleotides, the CDR3 is TGCGCCAGCAGCCCCCTGGACACGCTTCAAGAGACCCAGTACTTC.

The chain uses TRBV5-1 and TRBJ2-7; 7 bases are shared with TRBD1. Germline V gives CDR1 SGHRS, CDR2 YFSETQ. The CDR3 totals 14 residues. After removal of 0 bases from V and 2 bases from J, the junction contained 2 bases not matched to a gene. The CDR3 nucleotides are TGCGCCAGCAGCTTGGATCAGGGGGCCTACGAGCAGTACTTC. It translates to CASSLDQGAYEQYF.